Listed below are T cell receptor beta chains from one sample, sequenced in a study of CD8 T cells in ankylosing spondylitis. A single record per CDR3 protein comes from TCRdb applying MiXCR to the 5' RACE reads. The profile shows approximately 520,000 distinct CDR3 sequences, approximately 5% of them singletons. Sequenced: blood, either unsorted or a sorted T cell fraction (not recorded which). The receptors stem from a male donor with ankylosing spondylitis. The CDR3 runs from the conserved cysteine through the conserved F or W. D genes are given only for firm matches. Expanded clones are given a class, and other clones once, few, many or no size at all.

abundance	j_gene	d_gene	v_gene	CDR3aa	CDR3nt
-	TRBJ1-6	-	TRBV28	CASSYPDPSSPLHF	TGTGCCAGCAGCTACCCCGACCCGTCGTCACCCCTCCACTTT
many	TRBJ2-2	TRBD2	TRBV12-3/TRBV12-4	CASRGTSVGELFF	TGTGCCAGCAGAGGGACTAGCGTCGGGGAGCTGTTTTTT
many	TRBJ1-6	-	TRBV20-1	CSARSPRPRSSYNSPLHF	TGCAGTGCTAGATCCCCGAGACCCAGGAGCTCCTATAATTCACCCCTCCACTTT
-	TRBJ1-1	-	TRBV7-9	CASSQRQDNLNTEAFF	TGTGCCAGCAGCCAAAGACAGGACAACTTGAACACTGAAGCTTTCTTT
many	TRBJ2-5	TRBD2	TRBV7-9	CASSLATASGYQETQYF	TGTGCCAGCAGCTTAGCCACGGCTAGCGGTTACCAAGAGACCCAGTACTTC
many	TRBJ1-6	-	TRBV5-1	CASSHDSRAYNSPLHF	TGCGCCAGCAGCCACGACAGCCGGGCCTATAATTCACCCCTCCACTTT
many	TRBJ2-7	-	TRBV6-1	CASNPPRADEQYF	TGTGCCAGCAATCCCCCGCGGGCCGACGAGCAGTACTTC
many	TRBJ2-7	-	TRBV12-3/TRBV12-4	CASSIFGPSYEQYF	TGTGCCAGCAGTATCTTCGGGCCCTCCTACGAGCAGTACTTC
many	TRBJ2-4	-	TRBV20-1	CSASAVAEIQYF	TGCAGTGCTTCCGCGGTAGCAGAAATTCAGTACTTC
many	TRBJ1-5	TRBD1	TRBV4-2	CASSQVDRAGYQPQHF	TGTGCCAGCAGCCAAGTAGACAGGGCAGGATATCAGCCCCAGCATTTT
many	TRBJ2-2	-	TRBV5-1	CASSFWAAKYPNTGELFF	TGCGCCAGCAGCTTTTGGGCAGCGAAGTATCCTAACACCGGGGAGCTGTTTTTT
many	TRBJ2-5	TRBD2	TRBV7-2	CASSLVVAGGETQYF	TGTGCCAGCAGCTTAGTCGTAGCGGGCGGAGAGACCCAGTACTTC
many	TRBJ2-7	TRBD2	TRBV20-1	CSARLVLAGVEFYEQYF	TGCAGTGCTAGATTGGTTCTAGCGGGGGTAGAGTTCTACGAGCAGTACTTC
many	TRBJ2-1	TRBD2	TRBV20-1	CSARRSSGRGEQFF	TGCAGTGCTAGGCGGTCTAGCGGGAGAGGGGAGCAGTTCTTC
many	TRBJ1-2	TRBD1	TRBV5-1	CASSRQGPEDYGYTF	TGCGCCAGCAGCAGACAGGGACCTGAAGACTATGGCTACACCTTC
many	TRBJ2-5	-	TRBV27	CASSLVARGETQYF	TGTGCCAGCAGTTTAGTGGCCCGGGGAGAGACCCAGTACTTC
many	TRBJ2-7	-	TRBV5-1	CASSLKTPRMVYNEQYF	TGCGCCAGCAGCTTAAAGACACCCCGAATGGTGTATAACGAGCAGTACTTC
many	TRBJ2-5	-	TRBV20-1	CSARQREASGVTQYF	TGCAGTGCTAGGCAGAGGGAGGCATCGGGCGTGACCCAGTACTTC
many	TRBJ2-3	-	TRBV7-2	CASSFGRGGTDTQYF	TGTGCCAGCAGCTTCGGCAGGGGAGGCACAGATACGCAGTATTTT
many	TRBJ1-5	-	TRBV20-1	CSASDNPNQPQHF	TGCAGTGCTTCGGACAACCCAAATCAGCCCCAGCATTTT
many	TRBJ1-2	-	TRBV7-8	CASSSRTAPRGYTF	TGTGCCAGCAGCTCCAGGACAGCCCCGAGAGGCTACACCTTC
many	TRBJ2-1	-	TRBV5-1	CASSFVPGNEQFF	TGCGCCAGCAGCTTTGTTCCGGGCAATGAGCAGTTCTTC
many	TRBJ1-1	-	TRBV7-2	CASSSEAGRTEAFF	TGTGCCAGCAGCTCCGAGGCAGGGAGGACTGAAGCTTTCTTT
many	TRBJ1-1	TRBD1	TRBV7-2	CASSLAGGRNTEAFF	TGTGCCAGCAGCTTAGCAGGGGGCAGGAACACTGAAGCTTTCTTT
-	TRBJ1-2	-	TRBV27	CASSTQELPTNYGYTF	TGTGCCAGCAGTACTCAAGAGCTACCTACAAACTATGGCTACACCTTC
many	TRBJ1-3	-	TRBV5-1	CASSLDPHSGNTIYF	TGCGCCAGCAGCTTGGACCCGCACTCTGGAAACACCATATATTTT
many	TRBJ2-2	TRBD2	TRBV4-2	CASSQDLLVSSGTSNTGELFF	TGTGCCAGCAGCCAAGATCTCCTGGTTTCTAGCGGTACGTCGAACACCGGGGAGCTGTTTTTT
many	TRBJ2-1	TRBD2	TRBV28	CASSPATSGRPYNEQFF	TGTGCCAGCAGTCCAGCGACTAGCGGGAGGCCTTACAATGAGCAGTTCTTC
many	TRBJ2-7	-	TRBV6-2/TRBV6-3	CASSHPAQRHRELFTYEQYF	TGTGCCAGCAGTCACCCCGCGCAAAGACACAGGGAACTCTTCACCTACGAGCAGTACTTC
many	TRBJ2-4	TRBD1	TRBV20-1	CSAWDSRNIQYF	TGCAGTGCTTGGGACAGTCGTAACATTCAGTACTTC
many	TRBJ2-7	-	TRBV5-6	CASSFIALPYEQYF	TGTGCCAGCAGCTTCATCGCGTTACCCTACGAGCAGTACTTC
few	TRBJ2-4	-	TRBV28	CASSSPPGGTRAKNIQYF	TGTGCCAGCAGTTCACCCCCCGGGGGGACAAGGGCCAAAAACATTCAGTACTTC
-	TRBJ1-4	-	TRBV4-2	CASSLEDVGYNEKLCF	TGTGCCAGCAGCCTAGAGGACGTAGGTTATAATGAAAAACTGTGTTTT
many	TRBJ2-6	TRBD1	TRBV5-1	CASWRGGAGANVLTF	TGCGCCAGCTGGAGAGGGGGCGCTGGGGCCAACGTCCTGACTTTC
-	TRBJ2-1	TRBD2	TRBV14	CASSPLQGLAGGIYNEQFF	TGTGCCAGCAGCCCTCTTCAGGGACTAGCGGGGGGAATTTACAATGAGCAGTTCTTC
many	TRBJ2-2	TRBD1	TRBV5-1	CASTILGQGNTGELFF	TGCGCCAGCACCATTCTCGGACAGGGGAACACCGGGGAGCTGTTTTTT
many	TRBJ2-1	TRBD2	TRBV6-2/TRBV6-3	CATTGTRPYNEQFF	TGTGCCACTACGGGGACTAGACCATACAATGAGCAGTTCTTC
few	TRBJ2-7	TRBD2	TRBV6-2/TRBV6-3	CASSPQRLASYYEQYF	TGTGCCAGCAGTCCCCAGAGACTAGCGAGTTACTACGAGCAGTACTTC
few	TRBJ2-1	TRBD2	TRBV18	CASSHGTSSNEQFF	TGTGCCAGCTCTCACGGGACTAGCTCGAATGAGCAGTTCTTC
many	TRBJ2-3	-	TRBV20-1	CSARDEGGGTDTQYF	TGCAGTGCTAGAGATGAGGGAGGCGGAACAGATACGCAGTATTTT
many	TRBJ2-5	-	TRBV20-1	CSARGLAIQETQYF	TGCAGTGCTCGGGGTCTAGCGATCCAAGAGACCCAGTACTTC
many	TRBJ2-3	-	TRBV29-1	CSVEEFSSTDTQYF	TGCAGCGTTGAAGAATTCTCTAGCACAGATACGCAGTATTTT
many	TRBJ1-1	-	TRBV5-4	CASSPTSENTEAFF	TGTGCCAGCAGCCCCACTTCGGAGAACACTGAAGCTTTCTTT